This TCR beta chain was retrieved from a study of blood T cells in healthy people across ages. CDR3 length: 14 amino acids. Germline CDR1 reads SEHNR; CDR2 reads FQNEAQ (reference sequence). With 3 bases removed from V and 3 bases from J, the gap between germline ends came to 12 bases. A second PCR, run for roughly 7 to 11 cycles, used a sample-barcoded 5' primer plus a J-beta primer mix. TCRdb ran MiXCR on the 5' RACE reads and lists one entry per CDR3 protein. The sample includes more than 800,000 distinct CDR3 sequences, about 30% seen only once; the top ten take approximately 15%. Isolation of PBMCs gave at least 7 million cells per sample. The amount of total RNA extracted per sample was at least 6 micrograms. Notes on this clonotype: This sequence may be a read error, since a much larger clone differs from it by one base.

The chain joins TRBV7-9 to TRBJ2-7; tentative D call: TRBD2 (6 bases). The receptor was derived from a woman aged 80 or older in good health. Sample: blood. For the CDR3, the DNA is TGTGCCAGCAGCTTGTGGGGGGAGGACTACGAGCAGTACTTC. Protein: CASSLWGEDYEQYF.